The source of this T cell receptor (beta chain) is a study of T cells of healthy individuals. Each CDR3 protein gets one entry after TCRdb re-called the 5' RACE reads with MiXCR. The data show 60,000 to 70,000 distinct CDR3 sequences, 16% seen once. This clonotype was seen a handful of times. Deletions cut 10 bases from V and 5 bases from J, with 9 bases between. CDR3 length: 11 residues. The germline V gene has CDR1 LNHDA and CDR2 SQIVND (reference sequence). This chain uses TRBV19 with TRBJ2-1; D unclear. The TCR comes from a human donor in good health. DNA of the CDR3: TGTGCCACCTCAACTCACAATGAGCAGTTCTTC. This encodes CATSTHNEQFF.